The 25 T cell receptor beta chains below come from one sample, sequenced in a study of blood T cell repertoires in COVID-19. The protocol was immunoSEQ multiplex PCR, while the TCRdb copy is restricted to in-frame clones and leaves out a portion. Of 200,000 to 250,000 clones in the sample, approximately 85% are singletons; the top ten hold less than 6.5%. Source material: peripheral blood. The source is a man aged 45-65 years with COVID-19, enrolled during active disease.

This clone was seen only a few times. The chain links TRBV5-1 to TRBJ1-2, with 7 bases fitting TRBD1. There are 13 residues in the CDR3. Losses at the gene ends were 1 base for V and 7 bases for J; bases not matched to a gene: 4. Germline V CDR1 and CDR2: SGHRS, YFSETQ. CDR3 sequence (DNA): TGCGCCAGCAGCTTGAGACAGGGTCTTGGCTACACCTTC. It specifies CASSLRQGLGYTF.

The chain combines TRBV5-1 with TRBJ2-1; TRBD2 matches at 16 bases. The CDR3 runs to 18 residues. V was clipped by 4 bases and J by 6 bases; unmatched bases: 10. Germline CDR1 SGHRS, CDR2 YFSETQ. CDR3 sequence reads: CASSVGLAGGQIFNEQFF. CDR3 nucleotides: TGCGCCAGCAGCGTGGGACTAGCGGGGGGGCAGATTTTCAATGAGCAGTTCTTC.

This clone was detected only once. The V call is TRBV4-2, the J call TRBJ1-5; no firm D call. Per germline, CDR1 LGHNA and CDR2 YNFKEQ. V gave up 4 bases and J gave up 0 bases, with 4 bases separating them. The CDR3 spans 13 residues. Here the CDR3 DNA reads TGTGCCAGCAGCCCTAATAGCAATCAGCCCCAGCATTTT. This codes for CASSPNSNQPQHF.

The gene calls are TRBV5-1 and TRBJ2-2; tentative D call: TRBD2 (7 bases). CDR1 SGHRS and CDR2 YFSETQ come from the germline V gene. The CDR3 spans 16 residues. V gave up 4 bases and J gave up 3 bases, with 16 bases separating them. This CDR3 is CASSTTGRADTGELFF. Written as DNA, the CDR3 is TGCGCCAGCAGCACAACAGGGAGGGCGGACACCGGGGAGCTGTTTTTT.

In the case of this clone: This same CDR3 is encoded by further DNA sequences in the sample. The CDR3 region has the DNA TGCAGTGCTAGCGGGTATGGCTACACCTTC. Its protein product is CSASGYGYTF. The chain uses TRBV20-1 and TRBJ1-2; D call uncertain. The CDR3 covers 10 residues. The V gene lost 3 bases and the J gene lost 5 bases, with 4 bases spanning the gap. CDR1 is DFQATT and CDR2 is SNEGSKA in the germline V gene (reference sequence).

This clone was seen a few times. The rearrangement uses TRBV7-6 and TRBJ2-2, with no clear D. In germline, CDR1 is SGHVS, CDR2 FNYEAQ. V dropped 5 bases and J dropped 1 base, with 8 bases sitting between them. The CDR3 totals 14 residues. In DNA form, the CDR3 reads TGTGCCAGCAGCCCTCGACAGAACACCGGGGAGCTGTTTTTT. This encodes CASSPRQNTGELFF.

V is TRBV19 and J is TRBJ1-2; TRBD1 agrees at 9 bases. The CDR3 is 15 residues long. The V segment lost 5 bases and the J segment 4 bases; nucleotides outside the gene matches: 8. Per germline, CDR1 LNHDA and CDR2 SQIVND (reference sequence). The CDR3 bases are TGTGCCAGTAGTGACCCCGGGACAGGGAGCTATGGCTACACCTTC. This translates into CASSDPGTGSYGYTF.

The V call is TRBV9, the J call TRBJ1-2, with 8 positions matching TRBD1. V shed 3 bases, J shed 7 bases, and the junction held 14 bases outside the gene matches. This CDR3 is built from 16 residues. Per germline, CDR1 SGDLS and CDR2 YYNGEE. CDR3 protein: CASSASDTGGGGGYTF. The CDR3 DNA reads TGTGCCAGCAGCGCATCGGACACAGGGGGAGGTGGTGGCTACACCTTC.

This clone came up once. The chain combines TRBV4-1 with TRBJ1-2; D is possibly TRBD1 (5 bases). This CDR3 spans 16 amino acids. The germline V gene encodes CDR1 MGHRA and CDR2 YSYEKL. Trimming took 1 base from V and 1 from J, leaving 13 bases between them. CDR3 sequence: CASSQVTGGSNYGYTF. CDR3 nucleotide sequence: TGCGCCAGCAGCCAAGTGACGGGGGGGAGTAACTATGGCTACACCTTC.

V gene TRBV6-5 combines with J gene TRBJ1-6; 10 nucleotides agree with TRBD1. From germline, CDR1 is MNHEY and CDR2 SVGAGI. V was clipped by 8 bases and J by 5 bases; unmatched bases: 6. This CDR3 spans 15 amino acids. The CDR3 coding sequence is TGTGCCAGCGCGTCGGGACAGGGGAATAATTCACCCCTCCACTTT. Protein: CASASGQGNNSPLHF.

The V gene is TRBV6-5, the J gene TRBJ2-5; 13 nucleotides line up with TRBD2. Germline CDR1 and CDR2: MNHEY and SVGAGI. CDR3 length: 15 amino acids. Losses at the gene ends were 6 bases for V and 2 bases for J; bases not matched to a gene: 3. The CDR3 region has the DNA TGTGCCAGCAGAGGACTAGCGGGGGTACAAGAGACCCAGTACTTC. It yields the protein CASRGLAGVQETQYF.

The rearrangement uses TRBV10-3 and TRBJ2-3; possible D gene TRBD2, 6 bases. The V gene's germline CDR1 is ENHRY and CDR2 SYGVKD. The CDR3 has 14 amino acids. V was trimmed by 8 bases and J by 6 bases, leaving 18 bases between them. The CDR3 DNA reads as TGTGCCATCGCTCGGGAGAACAGTATGGATACGCAGTATTTT. It specifies CAIARENSMDTQYF.

The rearrangement links TRBV4-2 to TRBJ1-2; 11 nucleotides line up with TRBD1. Germline V CDR1 and CDR2: LGHNA, YNFKEQ. The length of the CDR3 is 15 residues. Trimming took 1 base from V and 6 from J; bases not matched to a gene: 4. CDR3 in amino acids: CASSQAPGQGDGYTF. The CDR3 DNA reads TGTGCCAGCAGCCAAGCACCGGGACAGGGGGATGGCTACACCTTC.

The chain combines TRBV2 with TRBJ1-4, with 10 bases lining up with TRBD1. The CDR3 covers 14 residues. After removal of 4 bases from V and 8 bases from J, the junction contained 4 bases not matched to a gene. Germline V gene sequence: CDR1 SNHLY, CDR2 FYNNEI. CDR3 DNA sequence: TGTGCCAGCAGTGGGGACAGGGGTCGGGAAAAACTGTTTTTT. Translating it yields CASSGDRGREKLFF.

CDR3 amino acids: CASSFYTGELFF. The CDR3 DNA reads as TGTGCCAGCAGCTTCTACACCGGGGAGCTGTTTTTT. The genes are TRBV11-3 and TRBJ2-2; no firm D call. Trimming took 3 bases from V and 3 from J, leaving 2 bases between them. Per the germline V gene, CDR1 is SGHNT and CDR2 is YENEEA. This CDR3 contains 12 residues. Full variable domain (remainder filled in from reference TRBV11-3 and TRBJ2-2): EAGVVQSPRYKIIEKKQPVAFWCNPISGHNTLYWYLQNLGQGPELLIRYENEEAVDDSQLPKDRFSAERLKGVDSTLKIQPAELGDSAVYLCASSFYTGELFFGEGSRLTVL.

The gene calls are TRBV10-2 and TRBJ2-7; D is perhaps TRBD2 (6 bases). The CDR3 loop spans 13 amino acids. Germline-derived CDR1 and CDR2 are WSHSY and SAAADI. V dropped 5 bases and J dropped 3 bases, with 11 bases sitting between them. As DNA, the CDR3 is TGCGCCAGCAGTAGAGGGGACTTCTACGAGCAGTACTTC. This encodes CASSRGDFYEQYF.

The gene calls are TRBV27 and TRBJ2-1; 8 nucleotides match TRBD2. This CDR3 is built from 16 residues. Germline CDR1 and CDR2: MNHEY and SMNVEV (reference sequence). V dropped 4 bases and J dropped 1; count of bases not matched to a gene: 6. The CDR3 sequence is CASSWLSGESYNEQFF. The CDR3 coding sequence is TGTGCCAGCAGTTGGCTTAGCGGGGAGTCCTACAATGAGCAGTTCTTC.

This rearrangement joins TRBV5-6 to TRBJ2-5, with a tentative D call TRBD1 (6 bases). Per germline, CDR1 SGHDT and CDR2 YYEEEE. The CDR3 covers 13 residues. V gave up 4 bases and J gave up 3 bases, with 10 bases separating them. DNA for the CDR3: TGTGCCAGCAGCCATGACAGGAAAGAGACCCAGTACTTC. Encoded protein: CASSHDRKETQYF.

The rearrangement uses TRBV5-4 and TRBJ2-5; 12 bases are a match to TRBD2. Germline V CDR1 and CDR2: SGHNT, YYREEE (reference sequence). The CDR3 loop spans 18 amino acids. V lost 0 bases and J lost 0; bases outside the gene matches: 6. CDR3 amino acids: CASSLGLAGAMYQETQYF. The CDR3 bases are TGTGCCAGCAGCTTGGGACTAGCGGGGGCCATGTACCAAGAGACCCAGTACTTC.

This rearrangement joins TRBV4-2 to TRBJ1-1; 8 positions agree with TRBD1. The CDR3 totals 15 residues. Germline loops: CDR1 LGHNA, CDR2 YNFKEQ. Trimming removed 4 bases from V and 8 bases from J; junction bases left unmatched: 12. CDR3 protein: CASSRLTGAKSEAFF. CDR3 nucleotide sequence: TGTGCCAGCAGCCGTTTGACAGGGGCTAAATCGGAAGCTTTCTTT.

The chain links TRBV10-2 to TRBJ1-2; D gene unclear. The V end was cut by 0 bases, the J end by 8 bases, with 10 bases between. Germline V gene sequence: CDR1 WSHSY, CDR2 SAAADI. This CDR3 region has 13 residues. DNA for the CDR3: TGCGCCAGCAGTGAGTCTAGAGGGAGCGGCTACACCTTC. As protein: CASSESRGSGYTF.

This sequence joins TRBV6-5 and TRBJ2-7, with 7 nucleotides matching TRBD1. This CDR3 is built from 15 residues. After removal of 6 bases from V and 3 bases from J, the junction contained 11 bases not matched to a gene. CDR1 is MNHEY and CDR2 is SVGAGI in the germline V gene. In nucleotides, the CDR3 is TGTGCCAGCAGACCCCGGCAGGGGGTGTTCTACGAGCAGTACTTC. Translated, it gives CASRPRQGVFYEQYF.

This clone was detected only a few times. The chain is built from TRBV2 and TRBJ2-2, with 10 bases that match TRBD2. Germline-derived CDR1 and CDR2 are SNHLY and FYNNEI. J lost 4 bases, V lost 6 bases, and 5 bases had no gene match. The CDR3 loop spans 15 amino acids. CDR3: CASRPPSGGTGELFF. The CDR3 coding sequence is TGTGCCAGCAGACCGCCTAGCGGGGGCACCGGGGAGCTGTTTTTT.

The gene calls are TRBV5-5 and TRBJ1-4, with D possibly being TRBD1 (6 bases). The CDR3 loop spans 13 amino acids. Germline CDR1 and CDR2: SGHKS and YYEKEE (reference sequence). The V end was cut by 4 bases, the J end by 15 bases, with 19 bases between. The CDR3 reads CASSPGGPGLVFF. For the CDR3, the DNA is TGTGCCAGCAGCCCCGGGGGGCCGGGGTTGGTGTTTTTT.

This clone has just one count. The rearrangement uses TRBV11-2 and TRBJ2-2, with 7 bases aligning to TRBD1. V shed 1 base and J 0 bases; nucleotides not matched to a gene: 2. Germline lookup yields CDR1 SGHAT and CDR2 FQNNGV. The CDR3 runs to 16 residues. CDR3 bases: TGTGCCAGCAGCTTAGGCGACAGGGCGAACACCGGGGAGCTGTTTTTT. This encodes CASSLGDRANTGELFF.